Detailed here is one T cell receptor (beta chain). Its antigen is currently unknown. The sample belongs to a study of CD8+CD57+ T cells in acquired aplastic anemia. Study in general: CD4+ and CD8+ cells, once sorted, gave DNA averaging approximately 3.3 ug.

All sequencing subjects had displayed CD8+CD57+ cell expansion on flow cytometry. Every one of the patients had aplastic anemia (severe, acquired). CDR3 and TCR beta VDJ profiling relied on genomic DNA as the template. TCRdb analysed the reads with MiXCR anew, one entry per CDR3 protein. The sample includes approximately 160,000 distinct CDR3 sequences, roughly half seen only once; the top ten take 3.2%. Points from the study as a whole: Between the patient and control groups, CD8+ Simpson's diversity did not differ significantly.

V lost 4 bases, J lost 2 bases, and 7 bases stayed unmatched. The CDR3 contains 17 residues. Germline V lookup: CDR1 MGHDK, CDR2 SYGVNS. The clonotype originates from a human donor with aplastic anemia. The specimen was sorted CD4+, CD8+, or CD8+CD57+ T cells (not recorded which) from PBMCs. The chain recombines TRBV25-1 with TRBJ2-7; 14 positions match TRBD2. The CDR3 sequence: CASSAAPTSGGAYEQYF. CDR3 DNA: TGTGCCAGCAGTGCGGCTCCGACTAGCGGGGGGGCCTACGAGCAGTACTTC.